The 30 T cell receptor beta chains presented below share a single source sample, sequenced in a study of T cells after yellow fever vaccination. Each CDR3 protein gets one entry after TCRdb re-called the 5' RACE reads with MiXCR. The data contain a few hundred thousand distinct CDR3 sequences, roughly 6.2% of them singletons. The sequenced sample was PBMCs, obtained 5 days after the yellow fever booster vaccination. Receptor source: a man aged 25 to 45 who received the YFV17D yellow fever vaccine.

This clonotype was seen a handful of times. The rearrangement uses TRBV7-9 and TRBJ2-7; D uncertain. The length of the CDR3 is 13 residues. The germline V and J ends were trimmed by 0 bases and 3 bases, with 6 bases remaining between them. Germline values: CDR1 SEHNR, CDR2 FQNEAQ (reference sequence). Here the CDR3 DNA reads TGTGCCAGCAGCTTAGCGTTCGACTACGAGCAGTACTTC. It translates to CASSLAFDYEQYF.

This clonotype appeared a few times. The chain has TRBV10-3 and TRBJ2-3, with 11 bases matching TRBD2. The V gene's germline CDR1 is ENHRY and CDR2 SYGVKD. The CDR3 runs to 14 residues. Trimming took 8 bases from V and 2 from J; bases not matched to a gene: 3. The CDR3 DNA sequence: TGTGCCATCTTAGCGGGAGGGTACACAGATACGCAGTATTTT. It specifies CAILAGGYTDTQYF.

This clonotype has a count of ten or more. This chain uses TRBV12-3 or TRBV12-4 with TRBJ2-7; TRBD2 is a possible D gene (6 bases). With 5 bases removed from V and 2 bases from J, the gap between germline ends came to 16 bases. This CDR3 region has 15 residues. CDR3 DNA: TGTGCCAGCAGTCTGCCGGGGTCGGGGGCCTACGAGCAGTACTTC. Its translation: CASSLPGSGAYEQYF.

This clonotype was seen a few times. J is TRBJ1-2 and V is TRBV30, with TRBD1 as a possible D gene (5 bases). CDR3 length: 14 residues. The ends were cut back, 0 bases at V and 1 base at J, with 9 bases in the middle. Germline V gene lookup returns CDR1 GTSNPN and CDR2 SVGIG (reference sequence). Here the CDR3 DNA reads TGTGCCTGGAGTGTAGCCGGGGGTAACTATGGCTACACCTTC. Translated: CAWSVAGGNYGYTF.

This clonotype appeared many times. This chain connects TRBV28 to TRBJ2-5; maybe TRBD1 (5 bases). V was shortened by 3 bases and J by 4 bases, with 18 bases between the two germline ends. In germline, CDR1 is MDHEN, CDR2 SYDVKM. The CDR3 totals 16 residues. The CDR3 here is CASSFTDSILVETQYF. The CDR3, as DNA: TGTGCCAGCAGTTTCACAGACAGCATCCTCGTAGAGACCCAGTACTTC.

The rearrangement links TRBV6-1 to TRBJ1-2, with TRBD1 as a possible D gene (5 bases). Germline V CDR1 and CDR2: MNHNS, SASEGT. V lost 5 bases to trimming and J lost 9 bases, with 19 bases between them. This CDR3 is built from 14 residues. The CDR3, as DNA: TGTGCCAGCAGTACGGACAAGGGCACGGGACGCTACACCTTC. It specifies CASSTDKGTGRYTF.

In its sample, this clonotype was seen a few times. The chain carries TRBV19 and TRBJ1-1, with D uncertain. Trimming shortened V by 0 bases and J by 4 bases, and 6 bases separated the two germline ends. The CDR3 extends over 13 amino acids. The germline V gene has CDR1 LNHDA and CDR2 SQIVND (reference sequence). The CDR3 DNA reads TGTGCCAGTAGTATAGACAAGGTCACTGAAGCTTTCTTT. Residues: CASSIDKVTEAFF.

There are many counts of this clonotype. The chain has TRBV5-1 and TRBJ1-5, with TRBD1 as a possible D gene (6 bases). The CDR3 has 14 residues. V was trimmed by 4 bases and J by 5 bases, leaving 13 bases between them. CDR1 and CDR2 (germline): SGHRS, YFSETQ. CDR3 bases: TGCGCCAGCAGCCCCGGACAGACTCATCAGCCCCAGCATTTT. Amino acids: CASSPGQTHQPQHF.

The chain links TRBV20-1 to TRBJ2-2; D unresolved. The CDR3 is 13 amino acids. Trimming took off 3 bases at V and 5 bases at J, with 10 bases between the two ends. The germline gives CDR1 DFQATT, CDR2 SNEGSKA (reference sequence). CDR3 coding DNA: TGCAGTGCTAGGACCTATGTGACCGGGGAGCTGTTTTTT. It is translated as CSARTYVTGELFF.

This clonotype was counted ten times or more. V is TRBV10-3 and J is TRBJ2-5; D is perhaps TRBD1 (6 bases). The germline V gene encodes CDR1 ENHRY and CDR2 SYGVKD. Trimming pared 5 bases from V and 7 bases from J, leaving 20 bases between. CDR3 length: 15 residues. In DNA, the CDR3 is TGTGCCATCAGTTCCCCCGGGGAAACAGGGCGGACCCAGTACTTC. It specifies CAISSPGETGRTQYF.

This clonotype appeared many times. The V and J genes are TRBV20-1 and TRBJ1-5; no clear D gene. Germline assignment: CDR1 DFQATT and CDR2 SNEGSKA (reference sequence). This CDR3 has 12 residues. Trimming removed 0 bases from V and 9 bases from J, with 9 bases in between. The CDR3 nucleotides are TGCAGTGCTAGAGATCCTGATACGCCCCAGCATTTT. This codes for CSARDPDTPQHF.

This clonotype appeared many times. The chain joins TRBV29-1 to TRBJ2-7; 9 bases fit TRBD2. The J segment lost 0 bases and the V segment lost 6 bases, leaving 6 bases of the junction unmatched. CDR3 length: 14 amino acids. Germline CDR1 is SQVTM and CDR2 is ANQGSEA. Here the CDR3 DNA reads TGCAGCGTCCTAACTAGCGGGCACTCCTACGAGCAGTACTTC. Translation: CSVLTSGHSYEQYF.

This clonotype was detected a few times. J is TRBJ2-1 and V is TRBV20-1, with 9 bases that match TRBD2. This CDR3 region has 15 residues. The germline CDR1 and CDR2 sequences are DFQATT and SNEGSKA (reference sequence). J gave up 10 bases and V 2 bases, and 12 bases lay outside the gene matches. CDR3 residues: CSARFGGRASGEQFF. CDR3 DNA: TGCAGTGCTAGATTCGGCGGGAGGGCCAGCGGCGAGCAGTTCTTC.

This clonotype came up many times. V and J are TRBV6-2 or TRBV6-3 and TRBJ2-3; TRBD2 matches 13 bases. Germline V gene data show CDR1 as MNHEY and CDR2 as SVGEGT. The J segment lost 1 base and the V segment lost 6 bases, leaving 13 bases of the junction unmatched. This CDR3 has 19 amino acids. The DNA for the CDR3 is TGTGCCAGCAGCCCACGCTACGGGACTAGCGGGATTGGCACAGATACGCAGTATTTT. It translates to CASSPRYGTSGIGTDTQYF.

This clonotype turned up a few times. The V and J genes are TRBV7-2 and TRBJ2-7; TRBD1 matches 11 bases. V lost 7 bases and J lost 2; bases outside the gene matches: 7. The CDR3 loop spans 15 amino acids. The germline gives CDR1 SGHTA, CDR2 FQGNSA. In nucleotides, the CDR3 is TGTGCCAGCACTATGGGGACAGGGGGGACCTACGAGCAGTACTTC. Its protein is CASTMGTGGTYEQYF.

The sample holds many counts of this clonotype. The genes are TRBV30 and TRBJ2-7; D is unresolved. Trimming removed 2 bases at V and 6 bases at J, with 11 bases between. Germline values: CDR1 GTSNPN, CDR2 SVGIG (reference sequence). This CDR3 has 12 amino acids. The CDR3: CAWSLGLGEQYF. The CDR3 DNA reads as TGTGCCTGGAGTCTGGGCCTCGGCGAGCAGTACTTC.

This clonotype has just a few counts. V usage is TRBV5-1 and J usage is TRBJ2-2; D gene uncertain. This CDR3 is built from 15 residues. Trimming took 2 bases from V and 4 from J, leaving 12 bases between them. CDR1 is SGHRS and CDR2 is YFSETQ in the germline V gene. In nucleotides, the CDR3 is TGCGCCAGCAGCTTACAGACGGTGTTCACCGGGGAGCTGTTTTTT. Translated, it gives CASSLQTVFTGELFF.

This clonotype was seen ten or more times. The V call is TRBV19, the J call TRBJ1-6, with D possibly matching TRBD1 (6 bases). Trimming shortened V by 5 bases and J by 14 bases, and 19 bases separated the two germline ends. This CDR3 has 14 residues. CDR1 is LNHDA and CDR2 is SQIVND in the germline V gene (reference sequence). CDR3: CASSPGHRSFTLHF. The DNA of the CDR3 is TGTGCCAGTAGTCCGGGACATCGGAGTTTCACCCTCCACTTT. Filled out from reference TRBV19 and TRBJ1-6, the complete variable domain reads DGGITQSPKYLFRKEGQNVTLSCEQNLNHDAMYWYRQDPGQGLRLIYYSQIVNDFQKGDIAEGYSVSREKKESFPLTVTSAQKNPTAFYLCASSPGHRSFTLHFGNGTRLTVT.

This clonotype was counted ten times or more. The CDR3 coding sequence is TGCAGCGGGGGACCGGTTGCCTTAGGGGGTACGCAGTATTTT. Its translation: CSGGPVALGGTQYF. The chain is built from TRBV29-1 and TRBJ2-3; tentative D call: TRBD1 (6 bases). The CDR3 has 14 residues. In germline, CDR1 is SQVTM, CDR2 ANQGSEA. Deletions cut 7 bases from V and 8 bases from J, with 22 bases between.

The chain couples TRBV6-1 to TRBJ2-7; TRBD2 matches at 8 bases. The junction had 12 bases not matched to a gene; V was cut back by 8 bases and J by 3 bases. Germline V CDR1 and CDR2: MNHNS, SASEGT. The CDR3 extends over 15 amino acids. The CDR3 reads CASGLSVSGNYEQYF. CDR3 DNA sequence: TGTGCCAGCGGCTTAAGTGTTAGCGGGAACTACGAGCAGTACTTC.

This clonotype occurred a few times. J is TRBJ2-4 and V is TRBV12-3 or TRBV12-4; D uncertain. This CDR3 spans 13 amino acids. Trimming shortened V by 5 bases and J by 0 bases, and 5 bases separated the two germline ends. CDR3 in DNA: TGTGCCAGCAGTGCGCTAGCCAAAAACATTCAGTACTTC. Translated, it gives CASSALAKNIQYF.

The chain links TRBV12-3 or TRBV12-4 to TRBJ2-4; TRBD1 matches at 10 bases. The ends lost 3 bases at V and 15 bases at J; junction bases unmatched: 20. CDR3 length: 17 amino acids. CDR3 residues: CASSFNPGQGSYGVGYF. DNA of the CDR3: TGTGCCAGCAGTTTTAATCCGGGACAGGGGTCCTACGGAGTCGGGTACTTC.

Many counts were recorded for this clonotype. The V call is TRBV10-2, the J call TRBJ2-1, with 10 bases that match TRBD2. Germline V gives CDR1 WSHSY, CDR2 SAAADI. V dropped 4 bases and J dropped 7; count of bases not matched to a gene: 7. This CDR3 is 15 amino acids long. CDR3 DNA: TGCGCCAGCAGTGGACCCGGACTAGCGGAAAATGAGCAGTTCTTC. Encoded protein: CASSGPGLAENEQFF.

This clonotype was seen more than once but under ten times. V is TRBV27 and J is TRBJ1-6; 9 positions agree with TRBD1. Losses at the gene ends were 5 bases for V and 7 bases for J; bases not matched to a gene: 0. The CDR3 is made up of 13 amino acids. The germline V gene encodes CDR1 MNHEY and CDR2 SMNVEV (reference sequence). The CDR3 reads CASSGQGNSPLHF. The DNA for the CDR3 is TGTGCCAGCAGTGGACAGGGGAATTCACCCCTCCACTTT.

This clonotype showed up just a few times. J is TRBJ1-1 and V is TRBV7-9, with 10 positions matching TRBD1. The CDR3 spans 16 residues. The V gene end was trimmed by 4 bases and the J gene end by 5 bases; junction bases not matched to a gene: 10. The V gene's germline CDR1 is SEHNR and CDR2 FQNEAQ (reference sequence). CDR3 amino acids: CASSSPGGTGATEAFF. DNA of the CDR3: TGTGCCAGCAGCTCGCCCGGAGGGACAGGGGCTACTGAAGCTTTCTTT. Based on the CDR3 plus reference TRBV7-9 and TRBJ1-1, the full variable domain is DTGVSQNPRHKITKRGQNVTFRCDPISEHNRLYWYRQTLGQGPEFLTYFQNEAQLEKSRLLSDRFSAERPKGSFSTLEIQRTEQGDSAMYLCASSSPGGTGATEAFFGQGTRLTVV.

Ten or more counts support this clonotype. The gene calls are TRBV27 and TRBJ2-7, with D tentatively TRBD1 (5 bases). Germline V CDR1 and CDR2: MNHEY, SMNVEV (reference sequence). V was shortened by 2 bases and J by 7 bases, with 15 bases between the two germline ends. CDR3 length equals 14 residues. The DNA for the CDR3 is TGTGCCAGCAGTTTAAGTATGCAGGGATGGGAGCAGTACTTC. It encodes CASSLSMQGWEQYF.

This clonotype was seen at least ten times. The chain couples TRBV20-1 to TRBJ2-1, with 9 bases fitting TRBD2. V lost 6 bases, J lost 8 bases, and 8 bases stayed unmatched. Germline CDR1 is DFQATT and CDR2 is SNEGSKA (reference sequence). CDR3 length equals 13 residues. The CDR3 spells CSAIAGATHEQFF. As DNA, the CDR3 is TGCAGTGCCATAGCGGGAGCAACACATGAGCAGTTCTTC.

This clonotype was seen many times. The chain uses TRBV21-1 and TRBJ2-3. TRBV21-1 is tagged as a pseudogene. There are 15 residues in the CDR3. CDR3 region: CASGYTDDGTDTQYF. The CDR3 bases are TGTGCCAGCGGATACACGGACGATGGCACAGATACGCAGTATTTT.

The gene calls are TRBV7-9 and TRBJ2-1; 9 nucleotides agree with TRBD1. Germline assignment: CDR1 SEHNR and CDR2 FQNEAQ (reference sequence). The V segment lost 5 bases and the J segment 7 bases; nucleotides outside the gene matches: 9. This CDR3 contains 15 residues. The CDR3 nucleotides are TGTGCCAGCAGCCCCATGGGACAGGGCGCAAATGAGCAGTTCTTC. Its translation is CASSPMGQGANEQFF.

In its sample, this clonotype was seen many times. The V and J genes are TRBV14 and TRBJ2-5; D unresolved. Per germline, CDR1 SGHDN and CDR2 FVKESK. CDR3 length equals 12 residues. The germline V and J ends were trimmed by 3 bases and 4 bases, with 6 bases remaining between them. CDR3 coding DNA: TGTGCCAGCAGCCATGACGGAGAGACCCAGTACTTC. This gives the protein CASSHDGETQYF.